The 20 T cell receptor beta chains below come from one sample, sequenced in a study of cytomegalovirus exposure and HLA in healthy donors. PCR involved 60 Vbeta and 13 Jbeta primers. Data came from immunoSEQ multiplex PCR; TCRdb stores just in-frame clones and leaves some out. The sample is made up of 100,000 to 150,000 clones, and the top ten hold around 3.9% of it. Sequenced input: PBMCs. The receptors originated from a man in his late teens or twenties in good health and CMV-seronegative.

The V call is TRBV6-1, the J call TRBJ1-1, with D maybe TRBD1 (5 bases). Per germline, CDR1 MNHNS and CDR2 SASEGT. The CDR3 sequence is 13 residues long. The ends were cut back, 1 base at V and 5 bases at J, with 8 bases in the middle. CDR3 coding DNA: TGTGCCAGCAGTGAAGAGGGGTGGACTGAAGCTTTCTTT. Amino acids: CASSEEGWTEAFF.

V gene TRBV5-6 combines with J gene TRBJ1-1; maybe TRBD1 (6 bases). Trimming took 5 bases from V and 0 from J, leaving 11 bases between them. Germline V gene data show CDR1 as SGHDT and CDR2 as YYEEEE. This CDR3 is built from 14 residues. Written as DNA, the CDR3 is TGTGCCAGCAGGCGGACAGACATGAACACTGAAGCTTTCTTT. Its translation: CASRRTDMNTEAFF.

The rearrangement joins TRBV27 to TRBJ1-2; 8 nucleotides line up with TRBD1. The germline V gene encodes CDR1 MNHEY and CDR2 SMNVEV (reference sequence). This CDR3 is built from 13 residues. Trimming cost V 6 bases and J 6 bases; bases outside gene matches: 6. CDR3 residues: CASSPTGEDGYTF. DNA for the CDR3: TGTGCCAGCAGCCCGACAGGGGAAGATGGCTACACCTTC.

The genes are TRBV25-1 and TRBJ2-2; 9 bases agree with TRBD1. CDR3 length: 15 residues. With 3 bases clipped from V and 7 bases from J, the junction kept 6 bases outside the gene matches. Germline CDR1 reads MGHDK; CDR2 reads SYGVNS. CDR3 coding DNA: TGTGCCAGCAGTGAGCATACAGGGGGCATCGGGGAGCTGTTTTTT. Amino acids: CASSEHTGGIGELFF.

The chain carries TRBV5-6 and TRBJ2-5; D uncertain. The DNA end favors TRBJ2-7, so the J call may be wrong. Germline values: CDR1 SGHDT, CDR2 YYEEEE. The CDR3 is 12 amino acids. The CDR3 here is CASSVYPYEQYF. CDR3 sequence (DNA): TGTGCCAGCAGCGTCTACCCCTACGAGCAGTACTTC.

The chain joins TRBV5-1 to TRBJ2-1, with D maybe TRBD2 (6 bases). The CDR3 spans 14 residues. Germline V gene data show CDR1 as SGHRS and CDR2 as YFSETQ. Between the trimmed V and J ends, which lost 4 bases and 3 bases, there was a span of 11 bases. CDR3 loop: CASSVSEGYNEQFF. The CDR3, as DNA: TGCGCCAGCAGCGTATCGGAGGGCTACAATGAGCAGTTCTTC.

The gene calls are TRBV5-4 and TRBJ1-4; D perhaps matches TRBD1 (5 bases). Trimming removed 4 bases at V and 7 bases at J, with 20 bases between. Germline V gene sequence: CDR1 SGHNT, CDR2 YYREEE (reference sequence). The CDR3 contains 16 residues. For the CDR3, the DNA is TGTGCCAGCAGCCCTAACGATGGGAGGGGCGGTGAAAAACTGTTTTTT. This codes for CASSPNDGRGGEKLFF.

J is TRBJ2-3 and V is TRBV29-1; possibly TRBD2 for D (6 bases). Germline lookup yields CDR1 SQVTM and CDR2 ANQGSEA. Trimming cost V 6 bases and J 5 bases, with 12 bases left between them. The CDR3 covers 12 residues. CDR3 coding DNA: TGCAGCGTGGGACTCCAGATAGATACGCAGTATTTT. Residues: CSVGLQIDTQYF.

The chain recombines TRBV9 with TRBJ1-1; TRBD1 is a possible D gene (5 bases). The germline V gene encodes CDR1 SGDLS and CDR2 YYNGEE. V shed 0 bases and J shed 7 bases, with 7 bases lying between them. The CDR3 is made up of 12 amino acids. This CDR3 reads CASSVEGVEAFF. The CDR3 nucleotides are TGTGCCAGCAGCGTAGAAGGGGTTGAAGCTTTCTTT.

The chain couples TRBV5-1 to TRBJ2-1; 9 nucleotides agree with TRBD2. The CDR3 is 15 residues long. The ends lost 1 base at V and 5 bases at J; junction bases unmatched: 4. CDR1 and CDR2 from the germline V gene are SGHRS and YFSETQ. The CDR3 DNA sequence: TGCGCCAGCAGCTTGAGGGAGCGGGGGGACAATGAGCAGTTCTTC. Encoded protein: CASSLRERGDNEQFF. Filled out from reference TRBV5-1 and TRBJ2-1, the complete variable domain reads KAGVTQTPRYLIKTRGQQVTLSCSPISGHRSVSWYQQTPGQGLQFLFEYFSETQRNKGNFPGRFSGRQFSNSRSEMNVSTLELGDSALYLCASSLRERGDNEQFFGPGTRLTVL.

The CDR3 spells CASSLGQGETQYF. For the CDR3, the DNA is TGCGCCAGCAGCTTGGGACAGGGGGAGACCCAGTACTTC. The V and J genes are TRBV5-1 and TRBJ2-5, with TRBD1 matching over 8 bases. Germline values: CDR1 SGHRS, CDR2 YFSETQ. This CDR3 contains 13 residues. V lost 0 bases, J lost 5 bases, and 0 bases stayed unmatched.

The genes are TRBV6-5 and TRBJ2-6; TRBD1 is a possible D gene (6 bases). This CDR3 is built from 16 residues. Per the germline V gene, CDR1 is MNHEY and CDR2 is SVGAGI. Trimming left V 1 base short and J 4 bases short, with 11 bases between. CDR3 DNA sequence: TGTGCCAGCAGTTACTTCAGGGGCCCCGGGGCCAACGTCCTGACTTTC. Its translation: CASSYFRGPGANVLTF.

V and J are TRBV19 and TRBJ1-5; TRBD1 is a possible D gene (6 bases). This CDR3 contains 16 residues. CDR1 and CDR2 from the germline V gene are LNHDA and SQIVND (reference sequence). V lost 3 bases, J lost 4 bases, and 16 bases lay in between. The CDR3 sequence: CASSMVAGAINQPQHF. The CDR3, as DNA: TGTGCCAGTAGTATGGTTGCAGGGGCAATTAATCAGCCCCAGCATTTT.

The chain employs TRBV19 and TRBJ2-5; possibly TRBD1 for D (6 bases). The V gene lost 5 bases and the J gene lost 1 base, with 11 bases spanning the gap. This CDR3 has 14 residues. CDR1 LNHDA and CDR2 SQIVND come from the germline V gene (reference sequence). This chain's CDR3 is CASSSRQVQETQYF. CDR3 nucleotide sequence: TGTGCCAGTAGTTCCCGACAGGTCCAAGAGACCCAGTACTTC.

This chain joins TRBV15 and TRBJ2-1, with a possible D match to TRBD2 (5 bases). Germline CDR1 is LNHNV and CDR2 is YYDKDF (reference sequence). The CDR3 consists of 13 residues. V lost 4 bases, J lost 7 bases, and 11 bases lay in between. In DNA, the CDR3 is TGTGCCACCAGCACAAGACGGGGTAATGAGCAGTTCTTC. Its translation is CATSTRRGNEQFF.

The chain is built from TRBV5-1 and TRBJ2-7; no reliable D call. Germline V lookup: CDR1 SGHRS, CDR2 YFSETQ. The CDR3 loop spans 14 amino acids. Trimming took off 1 base at V and 5 bases at J, with 13 bases between the two ends. The CDR3 sequence: CASSLYTPLDEQYF. Here the CDR3 DNA reads TGCGCCAGCAGCTTGTACACCCCTCTTGACGAGCAGTACTTC.

The gene calls are TRBV9 and TRBJ2-1; 11 bases match TRBD2. The CDR3 has 17 residues. V gave up 3 bases and J gave up 1 base; unmatched junction bases: 6. Germline V CDR1 and CDR2: SGDLS, YYNGEE. CDR3 loop: CASSGLSSGRSYNEQFF. The CDR3 DNA follows: TGTGCCAGCAGCGGACTCTCTAGCGGGAGGTCCTACAATGAGCAGTTCTTC.

The V and J genes are TRBV2 and TRBJ2-1; 15 bases match TRBD2. The CDR3 extends over 16 amino acids. Losses at the gene ends were 6 bases for V and 5 bases for J; bases not matched to a gene: 5. Germline CDR1 reads SNHLY; CDR2 reads FYNNEI. CDR3 coding DNA: TGTGCCAGCAGACCGGGACTAGCGGGAGGACACAATGAGCAGTTCTTC. Residues: CASRPGLAGGHNEQFF.

The V call is TRBV9, the J call TRBJ2-2; 7 bases line up with TRBD2. The CDR3 is 16 residues long. Germline V gene lookup returns CDR1 SGDLS and CDR2 YYNGEE. J was trimmed by 4 bases and V by 3 bases; bases with no gene match: 9. CDR3 region: CASSAPGGWLTGELFF. For the CDR3, the DNA is TGTGCCAGCAGCGCGCCGGGGGGATGGCTCACCGGGGAGCTGTTTTTT.

The CDR3 sequence is CASSRGTDRLFQPQHF. The CDR3 nucleotides are TGTGCCAGCAGCCGAGGGACAGACCGTCTCTTTCAGCCCCAGCATTTT. This rearrangement joins TRBV28 to TRBJ1-5; 7 bases agree with TRBD1. Germline CDR1 reads MDHEN; CDR2 reads SYDVKM. J gave up 6 bases and V 6 bases, and 14 bases lay outside the gene matches. This CDR3 region has 16 residues.